This TCR beta chain comes out of a study of CD8 T cells in ankylosing spondylitis. TCRdb itself ran the 5' RACE reads through MiXCR, one entry per CDR3 protein. The data show tens of thousands of distinct CDR3 sequences, with 7.4% seen just once and approximately 8% held by the top ten. The CDR3 extends over 13 amino acids. With 5 bases removed from V and 3 bases from J, the gap between germline ends came to 10 bases. CDR1 SGHTA and CDR2 FQGNSA come from the germline V gene. This clonotype has only a few counts. Sequenced: blood, either unsorted or a sorted T cell fraction (not recorded which). This sequence originates from a female donor with ankylosing spondylitis or in good health (not recorded which). The chain joins TRBV7-2 to TRBJ2-5, with D uncertain. The CDR3 DNA reads TGTGCCAGCAGCGCAAATCCAGAAGAGACCCAGTACTTC. Translated, it gives CASSANPEETQYF.